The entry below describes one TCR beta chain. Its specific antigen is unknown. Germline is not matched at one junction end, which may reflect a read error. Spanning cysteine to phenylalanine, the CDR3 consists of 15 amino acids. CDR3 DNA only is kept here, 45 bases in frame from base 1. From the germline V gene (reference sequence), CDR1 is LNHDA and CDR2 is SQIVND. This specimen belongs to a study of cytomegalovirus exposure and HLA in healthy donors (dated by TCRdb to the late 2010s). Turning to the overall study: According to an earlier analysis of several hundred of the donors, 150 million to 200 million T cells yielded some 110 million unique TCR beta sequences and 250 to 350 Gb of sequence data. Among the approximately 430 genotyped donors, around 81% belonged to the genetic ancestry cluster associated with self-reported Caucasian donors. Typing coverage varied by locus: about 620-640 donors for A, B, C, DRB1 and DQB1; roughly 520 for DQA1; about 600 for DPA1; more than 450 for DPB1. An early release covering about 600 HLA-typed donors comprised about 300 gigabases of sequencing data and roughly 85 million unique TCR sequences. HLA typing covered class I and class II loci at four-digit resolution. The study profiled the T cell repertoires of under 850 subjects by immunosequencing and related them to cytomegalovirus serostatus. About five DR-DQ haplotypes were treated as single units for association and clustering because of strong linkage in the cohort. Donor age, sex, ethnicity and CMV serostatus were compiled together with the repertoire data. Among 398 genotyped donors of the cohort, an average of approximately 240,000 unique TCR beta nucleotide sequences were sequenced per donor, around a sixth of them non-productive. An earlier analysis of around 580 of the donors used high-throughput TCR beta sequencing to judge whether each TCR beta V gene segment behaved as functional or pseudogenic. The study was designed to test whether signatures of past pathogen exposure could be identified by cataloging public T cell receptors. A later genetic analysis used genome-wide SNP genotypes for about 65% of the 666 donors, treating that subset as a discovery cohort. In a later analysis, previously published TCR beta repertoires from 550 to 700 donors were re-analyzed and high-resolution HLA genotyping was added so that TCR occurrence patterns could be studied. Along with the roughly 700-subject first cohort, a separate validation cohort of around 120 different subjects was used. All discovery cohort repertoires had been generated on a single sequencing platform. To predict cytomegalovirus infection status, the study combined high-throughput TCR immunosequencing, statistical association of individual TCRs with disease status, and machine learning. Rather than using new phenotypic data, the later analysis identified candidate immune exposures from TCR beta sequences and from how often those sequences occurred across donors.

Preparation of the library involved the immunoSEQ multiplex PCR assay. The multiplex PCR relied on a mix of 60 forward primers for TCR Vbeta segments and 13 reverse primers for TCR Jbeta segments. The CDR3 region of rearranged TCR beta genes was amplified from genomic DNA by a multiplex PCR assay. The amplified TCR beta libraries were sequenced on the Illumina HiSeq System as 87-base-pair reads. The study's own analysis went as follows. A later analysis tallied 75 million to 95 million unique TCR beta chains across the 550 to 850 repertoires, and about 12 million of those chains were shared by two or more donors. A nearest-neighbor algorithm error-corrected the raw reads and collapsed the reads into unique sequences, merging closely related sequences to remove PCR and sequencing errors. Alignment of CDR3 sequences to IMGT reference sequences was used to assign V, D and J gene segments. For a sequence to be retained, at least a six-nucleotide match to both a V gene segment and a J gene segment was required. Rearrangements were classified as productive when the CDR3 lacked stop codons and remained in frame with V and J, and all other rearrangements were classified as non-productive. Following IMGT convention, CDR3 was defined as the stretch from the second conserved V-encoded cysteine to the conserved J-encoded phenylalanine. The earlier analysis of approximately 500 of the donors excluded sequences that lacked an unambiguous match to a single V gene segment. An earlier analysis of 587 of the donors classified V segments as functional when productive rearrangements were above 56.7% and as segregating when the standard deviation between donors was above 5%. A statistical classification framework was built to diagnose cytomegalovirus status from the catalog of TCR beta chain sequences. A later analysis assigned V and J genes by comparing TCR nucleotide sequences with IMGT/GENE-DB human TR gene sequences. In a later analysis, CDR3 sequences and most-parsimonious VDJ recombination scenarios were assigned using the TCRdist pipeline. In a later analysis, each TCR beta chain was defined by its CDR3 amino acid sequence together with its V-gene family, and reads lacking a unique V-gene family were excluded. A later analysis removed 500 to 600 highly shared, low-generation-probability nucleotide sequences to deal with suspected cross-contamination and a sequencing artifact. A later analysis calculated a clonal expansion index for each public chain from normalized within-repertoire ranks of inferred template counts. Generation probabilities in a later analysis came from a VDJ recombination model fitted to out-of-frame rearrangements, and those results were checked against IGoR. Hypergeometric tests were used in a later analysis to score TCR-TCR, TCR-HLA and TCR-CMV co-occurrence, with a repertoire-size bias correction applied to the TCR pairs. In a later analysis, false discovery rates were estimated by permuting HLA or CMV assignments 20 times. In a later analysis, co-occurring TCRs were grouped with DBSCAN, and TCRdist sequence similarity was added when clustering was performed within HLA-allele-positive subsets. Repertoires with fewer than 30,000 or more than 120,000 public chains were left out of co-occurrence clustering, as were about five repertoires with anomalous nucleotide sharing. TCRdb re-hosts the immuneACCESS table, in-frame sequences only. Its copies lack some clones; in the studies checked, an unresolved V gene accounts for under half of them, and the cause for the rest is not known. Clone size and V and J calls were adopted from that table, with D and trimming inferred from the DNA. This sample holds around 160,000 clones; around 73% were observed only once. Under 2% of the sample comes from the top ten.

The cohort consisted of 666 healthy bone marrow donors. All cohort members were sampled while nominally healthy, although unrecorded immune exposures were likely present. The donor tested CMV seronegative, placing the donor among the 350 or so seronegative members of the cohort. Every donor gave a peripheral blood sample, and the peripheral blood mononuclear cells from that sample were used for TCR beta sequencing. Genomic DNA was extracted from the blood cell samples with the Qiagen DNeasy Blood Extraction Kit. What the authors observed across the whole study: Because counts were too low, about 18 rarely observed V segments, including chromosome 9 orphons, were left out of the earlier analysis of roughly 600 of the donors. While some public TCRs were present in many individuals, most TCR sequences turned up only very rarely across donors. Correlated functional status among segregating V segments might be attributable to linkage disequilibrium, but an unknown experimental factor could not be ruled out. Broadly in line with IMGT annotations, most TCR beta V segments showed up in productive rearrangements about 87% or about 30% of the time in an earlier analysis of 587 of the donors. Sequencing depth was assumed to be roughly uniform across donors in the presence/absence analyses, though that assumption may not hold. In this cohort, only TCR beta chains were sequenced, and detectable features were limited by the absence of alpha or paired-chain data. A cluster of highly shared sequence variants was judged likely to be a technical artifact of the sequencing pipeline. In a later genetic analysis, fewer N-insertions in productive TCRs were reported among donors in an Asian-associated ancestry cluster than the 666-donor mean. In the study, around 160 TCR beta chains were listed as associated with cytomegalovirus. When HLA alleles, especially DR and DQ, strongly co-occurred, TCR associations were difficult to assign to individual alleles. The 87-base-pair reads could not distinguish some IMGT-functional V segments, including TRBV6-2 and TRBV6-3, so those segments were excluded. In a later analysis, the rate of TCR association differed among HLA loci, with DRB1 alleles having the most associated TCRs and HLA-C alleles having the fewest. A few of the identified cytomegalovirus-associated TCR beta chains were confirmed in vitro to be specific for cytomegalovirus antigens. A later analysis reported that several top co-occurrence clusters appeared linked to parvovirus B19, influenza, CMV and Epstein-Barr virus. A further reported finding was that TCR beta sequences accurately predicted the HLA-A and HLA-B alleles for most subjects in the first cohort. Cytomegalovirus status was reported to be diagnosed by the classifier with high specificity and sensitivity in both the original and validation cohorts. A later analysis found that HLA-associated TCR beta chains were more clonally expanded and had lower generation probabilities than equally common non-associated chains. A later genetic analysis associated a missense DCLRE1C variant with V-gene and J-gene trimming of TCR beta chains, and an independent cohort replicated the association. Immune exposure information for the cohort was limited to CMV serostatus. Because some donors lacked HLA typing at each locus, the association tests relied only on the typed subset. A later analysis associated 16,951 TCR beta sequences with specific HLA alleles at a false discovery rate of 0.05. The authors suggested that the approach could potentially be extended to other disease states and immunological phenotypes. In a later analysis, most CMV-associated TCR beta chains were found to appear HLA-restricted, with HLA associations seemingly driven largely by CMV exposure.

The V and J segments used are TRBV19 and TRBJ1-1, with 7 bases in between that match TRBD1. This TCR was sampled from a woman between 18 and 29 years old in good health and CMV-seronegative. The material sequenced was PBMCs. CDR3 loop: CASSIEGQTNTEVFF. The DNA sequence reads TGTGCCAGTAGTATAGAGGGACAGACGAACACTGAAGTTTTCTTT.